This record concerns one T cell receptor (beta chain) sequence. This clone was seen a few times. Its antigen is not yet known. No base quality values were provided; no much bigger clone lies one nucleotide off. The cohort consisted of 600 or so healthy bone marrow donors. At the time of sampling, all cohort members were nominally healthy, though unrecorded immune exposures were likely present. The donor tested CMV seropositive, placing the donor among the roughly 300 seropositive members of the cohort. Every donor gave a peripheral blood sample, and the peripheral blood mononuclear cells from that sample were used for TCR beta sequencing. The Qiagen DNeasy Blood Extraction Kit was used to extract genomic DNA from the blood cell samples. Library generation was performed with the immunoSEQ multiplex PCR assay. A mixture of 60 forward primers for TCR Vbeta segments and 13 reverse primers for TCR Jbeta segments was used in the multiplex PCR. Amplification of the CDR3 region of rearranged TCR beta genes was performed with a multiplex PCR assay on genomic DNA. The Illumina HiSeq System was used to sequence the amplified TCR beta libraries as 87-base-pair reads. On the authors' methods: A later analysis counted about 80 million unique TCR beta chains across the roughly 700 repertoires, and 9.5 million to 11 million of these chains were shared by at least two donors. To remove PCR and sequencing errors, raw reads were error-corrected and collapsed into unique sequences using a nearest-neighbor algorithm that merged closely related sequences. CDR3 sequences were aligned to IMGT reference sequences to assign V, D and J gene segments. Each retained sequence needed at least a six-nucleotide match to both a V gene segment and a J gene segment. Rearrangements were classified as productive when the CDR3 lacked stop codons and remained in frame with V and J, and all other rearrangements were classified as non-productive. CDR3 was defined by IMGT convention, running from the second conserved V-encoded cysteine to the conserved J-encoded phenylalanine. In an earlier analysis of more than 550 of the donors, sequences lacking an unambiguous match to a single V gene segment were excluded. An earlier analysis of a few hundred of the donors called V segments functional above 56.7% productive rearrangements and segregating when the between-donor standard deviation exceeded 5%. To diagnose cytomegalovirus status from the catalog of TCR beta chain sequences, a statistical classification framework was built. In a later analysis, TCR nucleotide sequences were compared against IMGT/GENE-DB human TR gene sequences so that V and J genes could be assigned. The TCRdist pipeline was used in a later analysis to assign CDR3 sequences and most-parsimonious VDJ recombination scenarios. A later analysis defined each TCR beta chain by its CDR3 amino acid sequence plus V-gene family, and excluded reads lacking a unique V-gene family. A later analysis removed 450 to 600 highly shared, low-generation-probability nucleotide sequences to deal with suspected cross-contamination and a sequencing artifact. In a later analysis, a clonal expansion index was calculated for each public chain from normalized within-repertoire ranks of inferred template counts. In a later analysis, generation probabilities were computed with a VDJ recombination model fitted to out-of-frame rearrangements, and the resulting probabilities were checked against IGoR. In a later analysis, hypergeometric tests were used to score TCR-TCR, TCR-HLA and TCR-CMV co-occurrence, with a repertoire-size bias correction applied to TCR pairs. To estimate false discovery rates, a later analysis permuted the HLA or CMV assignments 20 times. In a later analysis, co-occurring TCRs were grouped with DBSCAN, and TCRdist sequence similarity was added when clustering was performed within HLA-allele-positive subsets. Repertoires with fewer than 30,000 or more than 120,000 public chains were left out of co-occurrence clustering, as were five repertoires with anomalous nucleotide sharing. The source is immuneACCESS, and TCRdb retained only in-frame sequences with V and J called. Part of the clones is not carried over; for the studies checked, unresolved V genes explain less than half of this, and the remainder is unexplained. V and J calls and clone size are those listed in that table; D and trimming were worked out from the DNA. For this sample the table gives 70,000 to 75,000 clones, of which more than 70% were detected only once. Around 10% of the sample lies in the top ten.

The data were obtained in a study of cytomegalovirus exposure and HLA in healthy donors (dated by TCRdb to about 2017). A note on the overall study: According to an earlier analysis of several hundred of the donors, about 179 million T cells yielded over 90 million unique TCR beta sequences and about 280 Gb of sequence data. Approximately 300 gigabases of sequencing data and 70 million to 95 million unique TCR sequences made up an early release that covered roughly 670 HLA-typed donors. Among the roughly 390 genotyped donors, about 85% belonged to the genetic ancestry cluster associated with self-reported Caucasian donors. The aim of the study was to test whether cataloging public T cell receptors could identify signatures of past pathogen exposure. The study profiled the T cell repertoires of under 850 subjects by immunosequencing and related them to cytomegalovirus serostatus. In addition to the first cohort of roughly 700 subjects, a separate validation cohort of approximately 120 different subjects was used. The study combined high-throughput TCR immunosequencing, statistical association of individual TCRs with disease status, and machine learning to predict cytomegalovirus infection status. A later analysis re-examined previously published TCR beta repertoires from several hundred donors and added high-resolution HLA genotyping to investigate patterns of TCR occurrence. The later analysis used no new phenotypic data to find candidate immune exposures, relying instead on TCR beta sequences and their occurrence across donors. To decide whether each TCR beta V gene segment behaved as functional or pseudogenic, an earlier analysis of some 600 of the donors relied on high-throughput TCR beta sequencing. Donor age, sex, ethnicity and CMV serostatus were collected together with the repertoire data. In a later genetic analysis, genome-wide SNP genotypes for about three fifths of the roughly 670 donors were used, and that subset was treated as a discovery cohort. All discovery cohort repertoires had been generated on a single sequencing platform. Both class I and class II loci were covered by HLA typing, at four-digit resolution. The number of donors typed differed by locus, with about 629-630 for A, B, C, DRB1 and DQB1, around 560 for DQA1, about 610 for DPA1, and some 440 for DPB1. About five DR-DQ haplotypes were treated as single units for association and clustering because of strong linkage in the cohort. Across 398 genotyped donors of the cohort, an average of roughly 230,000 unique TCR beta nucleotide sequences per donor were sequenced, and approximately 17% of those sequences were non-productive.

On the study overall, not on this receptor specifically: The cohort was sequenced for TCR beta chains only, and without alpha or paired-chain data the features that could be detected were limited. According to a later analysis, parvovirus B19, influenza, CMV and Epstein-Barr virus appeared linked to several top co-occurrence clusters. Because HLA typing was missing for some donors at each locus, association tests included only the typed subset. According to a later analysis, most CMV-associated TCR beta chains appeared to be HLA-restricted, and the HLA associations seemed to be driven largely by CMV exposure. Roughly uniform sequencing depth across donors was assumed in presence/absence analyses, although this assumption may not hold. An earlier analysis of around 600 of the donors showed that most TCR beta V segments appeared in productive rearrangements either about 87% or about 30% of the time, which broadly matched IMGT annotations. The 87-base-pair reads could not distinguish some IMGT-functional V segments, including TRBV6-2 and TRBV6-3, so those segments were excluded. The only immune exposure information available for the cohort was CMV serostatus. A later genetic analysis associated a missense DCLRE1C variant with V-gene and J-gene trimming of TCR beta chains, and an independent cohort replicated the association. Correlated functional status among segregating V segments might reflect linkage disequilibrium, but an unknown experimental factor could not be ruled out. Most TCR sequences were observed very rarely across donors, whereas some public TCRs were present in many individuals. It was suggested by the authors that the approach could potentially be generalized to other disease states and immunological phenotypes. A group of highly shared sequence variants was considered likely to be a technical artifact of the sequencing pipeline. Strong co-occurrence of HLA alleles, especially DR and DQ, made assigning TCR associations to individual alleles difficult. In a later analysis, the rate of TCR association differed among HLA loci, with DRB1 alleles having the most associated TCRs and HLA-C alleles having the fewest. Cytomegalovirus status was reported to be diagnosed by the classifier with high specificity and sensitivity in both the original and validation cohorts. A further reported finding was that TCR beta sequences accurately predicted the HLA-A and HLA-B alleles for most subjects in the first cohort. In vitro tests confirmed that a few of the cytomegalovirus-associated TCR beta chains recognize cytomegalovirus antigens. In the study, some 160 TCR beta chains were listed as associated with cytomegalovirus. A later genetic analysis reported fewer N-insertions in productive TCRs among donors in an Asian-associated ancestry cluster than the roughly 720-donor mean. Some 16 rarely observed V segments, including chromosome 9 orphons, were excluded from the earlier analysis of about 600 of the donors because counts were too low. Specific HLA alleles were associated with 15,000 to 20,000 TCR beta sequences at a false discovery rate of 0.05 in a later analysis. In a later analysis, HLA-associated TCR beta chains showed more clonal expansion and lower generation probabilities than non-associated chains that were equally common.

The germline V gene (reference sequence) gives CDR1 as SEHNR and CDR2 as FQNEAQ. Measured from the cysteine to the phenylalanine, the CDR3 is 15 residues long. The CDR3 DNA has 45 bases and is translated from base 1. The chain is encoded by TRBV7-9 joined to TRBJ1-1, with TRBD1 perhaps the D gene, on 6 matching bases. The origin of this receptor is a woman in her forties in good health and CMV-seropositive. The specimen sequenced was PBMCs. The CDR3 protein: CSGGAGAGGNTEAFF. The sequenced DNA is TGTTCCGGGGGGGCAGGGGCCGGGGGAAACACTGAAGCTTTCTTT.